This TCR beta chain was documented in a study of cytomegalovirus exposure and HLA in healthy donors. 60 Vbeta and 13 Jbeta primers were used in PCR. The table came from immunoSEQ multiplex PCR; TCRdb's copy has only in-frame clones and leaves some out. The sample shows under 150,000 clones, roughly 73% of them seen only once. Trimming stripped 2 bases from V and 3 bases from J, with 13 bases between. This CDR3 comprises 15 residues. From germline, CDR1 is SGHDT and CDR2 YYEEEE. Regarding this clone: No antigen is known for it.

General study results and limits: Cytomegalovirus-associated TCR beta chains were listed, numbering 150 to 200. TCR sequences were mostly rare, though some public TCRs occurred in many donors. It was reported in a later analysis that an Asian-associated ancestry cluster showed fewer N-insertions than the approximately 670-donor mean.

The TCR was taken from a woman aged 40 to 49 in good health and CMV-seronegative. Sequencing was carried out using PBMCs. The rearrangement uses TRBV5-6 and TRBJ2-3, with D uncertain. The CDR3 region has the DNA TGTGCCAGCAGCTTTCCCCTGGCAGGAACAGATACGCAGTATTTT. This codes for CASSFPLAGTDTQYF.